This T cell receptor (beta chain) was documented in a study of cytomegalovirus exposure and HLA in healthy donors. Study outcomes and limitations: Many donors shared some public TCRs, even though most TCR sequences were rare. Reportedly, cytomegalovirus status was diagnosed with high sensitivity and specificity. The study labeled 150 to 200 TCR beta chains cytomegalovirus-associated.

TCRdb's copy holds only in-frame clones and misses some; the assay was immunoSEQ multiplex PCR. The repertoire has under 400,000 clones, roughly 90% of them found once; the top ten carry around 0.88%. Germline lookup yields CDR1 SNHLY and CDR2 FYNNEI. The CDR3 sequence is 18 residues long. V lost 2 bases and J lost 4; bases outside the gene matches: 13. Of note for this clone: Its antigen is not known.

This receptor was identified in a man aged 25 to 40 in good health and CMV-seronegative. The rearrangement links TRBV2 to TRBJ2-4; TRBD1 matches 8 bases. The sequencing input was PBMCs. The CDR3 is CASSEMFSLTGEKNIQYF. In nucleotides, the CDR3 is TGTGCCAGCAGTGAAATGTTTTCCTTGACAGGGGAAAAAAACATTCAGTACTTC.